This TCR beta chain was captured by sequencing in a study of T cells after yellow fever vaccination (dated by TCRdb to between 2019 and 2020). With respect to the entire study: Libraries from fractions with low cell numbers were prepared with the SMART-Seq v4 Ultra Low Input RNA kit. To follow T-cell clones before and after both primary and booster YFV17D yellow fever vaccination, bulk TCR alpha and beta repertoires underwent longitudinal sequencing. The cohort comprised two healthy male donors, one aged 18 to 29 and one aged 30 to 40 years. Bulk PBMC replicates and cell subsets were isolated from blood drawn at multiple timepoints before and after both primary and secondary immunization.

TCR cDNA was synthesized by 5'RACE template switching, which introduced a universal primer site and unique molecular identifiers. Priming of cDNA synthesis was performed from both the TCR alpha and TCR beta constant segments. Libraries were amplified in two PCR steps, with sample barcodes and sequencing adapters added in the second step. Sequencing of libraries was performed on Illumina HiSeq 2500 (2x100 bp) or NovaSeq (2x150 bp). As for the authors' bioinformatics: Demultiplexing of reads and collapsing into UMI consensus sequences were performed with MIGEC, and V(D)J alignment was carried out with MiXCR. Clonotypes responding to the vaccine were identified with edgeR on replicate PBMC samples, with the criteria of FDR below 0.01 and a log2 fold change above 5 up to day 15. Each bulk clonotype received a CD4 or CD8 identity based on whether the sequenced CD4 or CD8 repertoire contained that clonotype at higher abundance. The public reads were reprocessed in TCRdb via fastp at Q25 and MiXCR, keeping in-frame beta chains. Every entry covers one CDR3 protein and lists the most common genes and DNA from its rows. It is TCRdb's table, rather than the study itself, that gives the V and J calls and clone size. The sample table records some 110,000 distinct CDR3 sequences; about 6.8% of these occur just once. The ten largest clones take up approximately 2.7% of the sample.

Trimming removed 3 bases from V and 4 bases from J, leaving 21 bases between the germline ends. There are 16 amino acids in the CDR3, from cysteine to phenylalanine inclusive. The entry retains the CDR3 DNA only, 48 bases that are in frame from base 1. Via the germline V gene, CDR1 is SQVTM and CDR2 ANQGSEA. Study-wide conclusions, independent of this receptor: Because the study included only two donors, the extent to which the findings can be generalized is limited. A small fraction of clonotypes showed up in both the CD4 and CD8 compartments, probably as a result of convergent recombination. The secondary T-cell response was found to be weaker but faster than the primary response, with a peak reached on day 5 rather than on day 15. Most clones expanded after primary vaccination were re-detected after the booster (around 96% of CD4 and around 86% of CD8), suggesting broad memory maintenance. Because abundant contaminating clonotypes from the bulk population could be contained in FACS-sorted repertoires, computational filtering was required.

The treatment or condition label for this specimen denotes: live attenuated yellow fever vaccine strain. A standard Ficoll-Paque protocol was used to isolate PBMCs from peripheral blood. Dynabeads CD4 and CD8 positive selection kits were used to isolate CD4 and CD8 T-cell fractions. TriZol was used to extract RNA from bulk PBMCs, from CD4 and CD8 fractions, and from dextramer-positive and dextramer-negative fractions. The sample holds many counts of this clonotype. This receptor's antigen is unknown. No base quality information exists; no much larger clone differs at one position. This chain joins TRBV29-1 to TRBJ1-2; no D gene is confidently identified. The sample here was CD4+ T cells sorted from PBMCs, taken more than 35 days after the first yellow fever vaccination. The TCR comes from a young man who received the YFV17D yellow fever vaccine. The CDR3 protein is CSVDPVSEYSIYGYTF. The nucleotide sequence reads TGCAGCGTTGACCCCGTTAGTGAGTACTCCATCTATGGCTACACCTTC.